This TCR beta chain was profiled in a study of early stage breast cancer tumors. Germline lookup yields CDR1 SGHTA and CDR2 FQGNSA. V was pared by 5 bases and J by 3 bases, with 9 bases between. The CDR3 length is 13 residues. Using immunoSEQ multiplex PCR, the repertoire was profiled, and TCRdb retains in-frame clones only, with some absent. The sample shows approximately 75,000 clones, approximately 80% of them seen only once. This clonotype originated in a person aged 40 to 50 with breast cancer. The material sequenced was blood. The chain uses TRBV7-2 and TRBJ2-3; D is ambiguous. The CDR3 DNA sequence: TGTGCCAGCAGCCCTGGATGGACAGATACGCAGTATTTT. The encoded protein is CASSPGWTDTQYF.